The next 4 T cell receptor beta chains were all read from a single sample in a study of blood T cell repertoires in COVID-19. Only in-frame clones appear in the TCRdb table, and some are missing; sequencing was by immunoSEQ multiplex PCR. The table shows under 300,000 clones, with about 81% occurring only once. Input material: peripheral blood. The receptors here all came from a woman aged 55-69 years with active or convalescent COVID-19.

The gene calls are TRBV7-2 and TRBJ2-5; a possible D gene is TRBD2 (5 bases). The CDR3 sequence is 15 residues long. Trimming took off 4 bases at V and 2 bases at J, with 14 bases between the two ends. Germline loops: CDR1 SGHTA, CDR2 FQGNSA. The CDR3 protein is CASSYGLARQETQYF. CDR3 bases: TGTGCCAGCAGCTACGGGCTAGCTCGACAAGAGACCCAGTACTTC.

The chain combines TRBV19 with TRBJ1-1, with D uncertain. Germline V gene data show CDR1 as LNHDA and CDR2 as SQIVND (reference sequence). Trimming stripped 3 bases from V and 5 bases from J, with 10 bases between. The CDR3 is made up of 13 amino acids. The DNA of the CDR3 is TGTGCCAGTAGTATCGGACTCCGGACTGAAGCTTTCTTT. As protein: CASSIGLRTEAFF.

The V and J genes are TRBV7-8 and TRBJ2-5, with 14 bases matching TRBD2. Germline CDR1 SGHVS, CDR2 FQNEAQ. V shed 5 bases and J 5 bases; nucleotides not matched to a gene: 13. This CDR3 is 18 amino acids long. In DNA form, the CDR3 reads TGTGCCAGCAGCCAACTACAGACTAGCGGGGGGGCGGGTGAGACCCAGTACTTC. Translation: CASSQLQTSGGAGETQYF. Full variable domain (missing parts from reference TRBV7-8 and TRBJ2-5): GAGVSQSPRYKVAKRGQDVALRCDPISGHVSLFWYQQALGQGPEFLTYFQNEAQLDKSGLPSDRFFAERPEGSVSTLKIQRTQQEDSAVYLCASSQLQTSGGAGETQYFGPGTRLLVL.

The chain recombines TRBV30 with TRBJ2-3, with 9 bases fitting TRBD2. J was trimmed by 3 bases and V by 3 bases; bases with no gene match: 7. The CDR3 has 15 amino acids. CDR1 and CDR2 (germline): GTSNPN, SVGIG (reference sequence). DNA of the CDR3: TGTGCCTGGAGCTTGCAAAGCGGGGGGACAGATACGCAGTATTTT. Residues: CAWSLQSGGTDTQYF.